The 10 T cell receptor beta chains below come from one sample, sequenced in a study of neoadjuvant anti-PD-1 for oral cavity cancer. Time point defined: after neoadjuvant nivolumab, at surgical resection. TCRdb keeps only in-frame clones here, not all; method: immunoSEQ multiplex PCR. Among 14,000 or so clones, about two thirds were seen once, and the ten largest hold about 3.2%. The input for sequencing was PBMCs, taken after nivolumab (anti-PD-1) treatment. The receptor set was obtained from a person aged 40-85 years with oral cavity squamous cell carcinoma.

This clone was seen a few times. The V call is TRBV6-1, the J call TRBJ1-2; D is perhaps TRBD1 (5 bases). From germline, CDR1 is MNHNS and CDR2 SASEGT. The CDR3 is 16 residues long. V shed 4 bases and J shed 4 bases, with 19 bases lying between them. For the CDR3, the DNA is TGTGCCAGCAGTGCCACGGGGCTCGCGGGGAGCTATGGCTACACCTTC. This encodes CASSATGLAGSYGYTF.

DNA for the CDR3: TGCAGCTTCGCCCGGACTAACGGTGAGCAGTTCTTC. It translates to CSFARTNGEQFF. This chain links TRBV29-1 with TRBJ2-1, with D tentatively TRBD2 (6 bases). Deletions cut 8 bases from V and 9 bases from J, with 17 bases between. The CDR3 extends over 12 amino acids. Germline CDR1 reads SQVTM; CDR2 reads ANQGSEA.

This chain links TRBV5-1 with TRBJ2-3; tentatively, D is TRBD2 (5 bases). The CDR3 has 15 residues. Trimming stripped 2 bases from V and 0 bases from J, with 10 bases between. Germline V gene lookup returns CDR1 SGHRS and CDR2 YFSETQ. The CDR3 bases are TGCGCCAGCAGCTTCCGCGGGCCTAGCACAGATACGCAGTATTTT. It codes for CASSFRGPSTDTQYF.

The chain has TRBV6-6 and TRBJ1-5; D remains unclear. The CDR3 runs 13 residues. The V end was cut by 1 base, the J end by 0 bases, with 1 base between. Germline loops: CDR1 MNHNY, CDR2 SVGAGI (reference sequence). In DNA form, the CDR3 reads TGTGCCAGCAGTTACTATAGCAATCAGCCCCAGCATTTT. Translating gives CASSYYSNQPQHF.

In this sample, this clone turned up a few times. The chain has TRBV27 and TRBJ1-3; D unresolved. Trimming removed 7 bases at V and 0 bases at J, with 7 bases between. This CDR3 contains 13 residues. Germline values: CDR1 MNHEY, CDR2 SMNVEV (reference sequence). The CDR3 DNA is TGTGCCAGCATTTCCGACTCTGGAAACACCATATATTTT. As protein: CASISDSGNTIYF.

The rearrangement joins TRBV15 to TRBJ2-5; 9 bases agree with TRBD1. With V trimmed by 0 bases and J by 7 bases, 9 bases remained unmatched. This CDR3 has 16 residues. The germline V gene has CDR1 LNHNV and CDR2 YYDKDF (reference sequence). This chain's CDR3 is CATSRDPSGQGATQYF. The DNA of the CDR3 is TGTGCCACCAGCAGAGATCCCTCGGGACAGGGAGCGACCCAGTACTTC.

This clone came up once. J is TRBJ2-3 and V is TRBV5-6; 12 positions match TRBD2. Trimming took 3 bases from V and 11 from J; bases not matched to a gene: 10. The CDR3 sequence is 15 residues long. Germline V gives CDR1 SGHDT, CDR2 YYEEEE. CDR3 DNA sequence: TGTGCCAGCAGCTCGACTAGCGGGGGCCCCGTCAAGCAGTATTTT. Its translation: CASSSTSGGPVKQYF.

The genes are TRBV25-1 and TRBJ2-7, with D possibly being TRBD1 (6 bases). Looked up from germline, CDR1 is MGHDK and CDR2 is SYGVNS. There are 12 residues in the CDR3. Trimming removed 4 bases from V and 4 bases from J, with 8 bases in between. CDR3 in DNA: TGTGCCAGCAGTGGGACAGCTTACGAGCAGTACTTC. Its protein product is CASSGTAYEQYF.

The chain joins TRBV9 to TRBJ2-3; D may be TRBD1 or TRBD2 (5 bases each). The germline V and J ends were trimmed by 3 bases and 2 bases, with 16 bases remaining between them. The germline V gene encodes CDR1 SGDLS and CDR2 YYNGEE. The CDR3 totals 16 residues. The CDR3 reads CASSASGSGLTDTQYF. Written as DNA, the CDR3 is TGTGCCAGCAGCGCATCAGGGTCGGGGCTCACAGATACGCAGTATTTT.

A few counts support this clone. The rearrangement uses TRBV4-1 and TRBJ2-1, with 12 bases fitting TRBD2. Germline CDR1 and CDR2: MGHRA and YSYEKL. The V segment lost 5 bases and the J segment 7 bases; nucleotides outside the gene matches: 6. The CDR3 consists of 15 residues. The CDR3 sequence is CASSLRTSGKNEQFF. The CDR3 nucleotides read TGCGCCAGCAGCTTGCGGACTAGCGGGAAAAATGAGCAGTTCTTC.